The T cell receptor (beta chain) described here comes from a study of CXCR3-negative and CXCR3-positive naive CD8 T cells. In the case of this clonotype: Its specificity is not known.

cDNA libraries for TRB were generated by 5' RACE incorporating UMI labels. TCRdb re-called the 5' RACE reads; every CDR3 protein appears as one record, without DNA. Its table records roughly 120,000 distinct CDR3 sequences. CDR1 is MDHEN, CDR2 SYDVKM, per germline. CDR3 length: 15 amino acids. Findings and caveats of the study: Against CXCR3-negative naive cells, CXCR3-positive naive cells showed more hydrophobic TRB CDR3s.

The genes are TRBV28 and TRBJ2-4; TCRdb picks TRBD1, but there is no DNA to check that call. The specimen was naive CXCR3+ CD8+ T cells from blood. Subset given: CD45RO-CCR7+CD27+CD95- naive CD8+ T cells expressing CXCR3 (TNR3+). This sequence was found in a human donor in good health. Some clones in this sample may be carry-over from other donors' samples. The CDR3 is CASRRGTGGQNIQYF.